Described below is a single T cell receptor beta chain sequence and its context. Across several immunoSEQ plates, the genomic DNA of each subset was split evenly. TCRdb keeps only in-frame clones here, not all; method: immunoSEQ multiplex PCR. There are 2 million to 3 million clones in the sample; over 85% occur only once, and 0.36% lies in the top ten. V lost 2 bases and J 5 bases, leaving 3 bases between the germline ends. Germline V lookup: CDR1 MNHNS, CDR2 SASEGT. CDR3 length: 11 residues. These data belong to a study of shared clonotypes between healthy human individuals. Free of recent acute infections or vaccinations, the donors were healthy HIV-negative adults. Investigators divided CD4+ cells into CD45RA+ naive and CD45RA-negative memory subsets.

The V gene is TRBV6-1, the J gene TRBJ2-5, with no clear D. What was sequenced was naive CD4+ T cells from PBMCs. Subset indicated: CD45RA+ positively selected. This sequence originates from a man younger than 35 in good health. Some clones in this sample may be carry-over from other donors' samples. The CDR3 is CASSETETQYF. The CDR3 coding sequence is TGTGCCAGCAGTGAAACTGAGACCCAGTACTTC.